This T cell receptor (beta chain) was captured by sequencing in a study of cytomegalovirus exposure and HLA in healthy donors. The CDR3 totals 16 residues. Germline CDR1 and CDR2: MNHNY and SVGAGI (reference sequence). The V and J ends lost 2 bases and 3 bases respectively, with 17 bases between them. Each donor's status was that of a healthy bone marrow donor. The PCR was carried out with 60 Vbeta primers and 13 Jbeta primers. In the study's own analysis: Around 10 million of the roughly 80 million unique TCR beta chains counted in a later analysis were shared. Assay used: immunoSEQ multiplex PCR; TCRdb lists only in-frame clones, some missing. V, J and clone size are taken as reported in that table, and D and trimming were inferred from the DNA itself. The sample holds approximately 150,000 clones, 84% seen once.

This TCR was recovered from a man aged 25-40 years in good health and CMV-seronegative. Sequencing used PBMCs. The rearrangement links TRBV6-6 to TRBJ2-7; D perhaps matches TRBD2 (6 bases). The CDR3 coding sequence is TGTGCCAGCAGTTACACCCTTCGCGGAGGGAACTACGAGCAGTACTTC. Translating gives CASSYTLRGGNYEQYF.